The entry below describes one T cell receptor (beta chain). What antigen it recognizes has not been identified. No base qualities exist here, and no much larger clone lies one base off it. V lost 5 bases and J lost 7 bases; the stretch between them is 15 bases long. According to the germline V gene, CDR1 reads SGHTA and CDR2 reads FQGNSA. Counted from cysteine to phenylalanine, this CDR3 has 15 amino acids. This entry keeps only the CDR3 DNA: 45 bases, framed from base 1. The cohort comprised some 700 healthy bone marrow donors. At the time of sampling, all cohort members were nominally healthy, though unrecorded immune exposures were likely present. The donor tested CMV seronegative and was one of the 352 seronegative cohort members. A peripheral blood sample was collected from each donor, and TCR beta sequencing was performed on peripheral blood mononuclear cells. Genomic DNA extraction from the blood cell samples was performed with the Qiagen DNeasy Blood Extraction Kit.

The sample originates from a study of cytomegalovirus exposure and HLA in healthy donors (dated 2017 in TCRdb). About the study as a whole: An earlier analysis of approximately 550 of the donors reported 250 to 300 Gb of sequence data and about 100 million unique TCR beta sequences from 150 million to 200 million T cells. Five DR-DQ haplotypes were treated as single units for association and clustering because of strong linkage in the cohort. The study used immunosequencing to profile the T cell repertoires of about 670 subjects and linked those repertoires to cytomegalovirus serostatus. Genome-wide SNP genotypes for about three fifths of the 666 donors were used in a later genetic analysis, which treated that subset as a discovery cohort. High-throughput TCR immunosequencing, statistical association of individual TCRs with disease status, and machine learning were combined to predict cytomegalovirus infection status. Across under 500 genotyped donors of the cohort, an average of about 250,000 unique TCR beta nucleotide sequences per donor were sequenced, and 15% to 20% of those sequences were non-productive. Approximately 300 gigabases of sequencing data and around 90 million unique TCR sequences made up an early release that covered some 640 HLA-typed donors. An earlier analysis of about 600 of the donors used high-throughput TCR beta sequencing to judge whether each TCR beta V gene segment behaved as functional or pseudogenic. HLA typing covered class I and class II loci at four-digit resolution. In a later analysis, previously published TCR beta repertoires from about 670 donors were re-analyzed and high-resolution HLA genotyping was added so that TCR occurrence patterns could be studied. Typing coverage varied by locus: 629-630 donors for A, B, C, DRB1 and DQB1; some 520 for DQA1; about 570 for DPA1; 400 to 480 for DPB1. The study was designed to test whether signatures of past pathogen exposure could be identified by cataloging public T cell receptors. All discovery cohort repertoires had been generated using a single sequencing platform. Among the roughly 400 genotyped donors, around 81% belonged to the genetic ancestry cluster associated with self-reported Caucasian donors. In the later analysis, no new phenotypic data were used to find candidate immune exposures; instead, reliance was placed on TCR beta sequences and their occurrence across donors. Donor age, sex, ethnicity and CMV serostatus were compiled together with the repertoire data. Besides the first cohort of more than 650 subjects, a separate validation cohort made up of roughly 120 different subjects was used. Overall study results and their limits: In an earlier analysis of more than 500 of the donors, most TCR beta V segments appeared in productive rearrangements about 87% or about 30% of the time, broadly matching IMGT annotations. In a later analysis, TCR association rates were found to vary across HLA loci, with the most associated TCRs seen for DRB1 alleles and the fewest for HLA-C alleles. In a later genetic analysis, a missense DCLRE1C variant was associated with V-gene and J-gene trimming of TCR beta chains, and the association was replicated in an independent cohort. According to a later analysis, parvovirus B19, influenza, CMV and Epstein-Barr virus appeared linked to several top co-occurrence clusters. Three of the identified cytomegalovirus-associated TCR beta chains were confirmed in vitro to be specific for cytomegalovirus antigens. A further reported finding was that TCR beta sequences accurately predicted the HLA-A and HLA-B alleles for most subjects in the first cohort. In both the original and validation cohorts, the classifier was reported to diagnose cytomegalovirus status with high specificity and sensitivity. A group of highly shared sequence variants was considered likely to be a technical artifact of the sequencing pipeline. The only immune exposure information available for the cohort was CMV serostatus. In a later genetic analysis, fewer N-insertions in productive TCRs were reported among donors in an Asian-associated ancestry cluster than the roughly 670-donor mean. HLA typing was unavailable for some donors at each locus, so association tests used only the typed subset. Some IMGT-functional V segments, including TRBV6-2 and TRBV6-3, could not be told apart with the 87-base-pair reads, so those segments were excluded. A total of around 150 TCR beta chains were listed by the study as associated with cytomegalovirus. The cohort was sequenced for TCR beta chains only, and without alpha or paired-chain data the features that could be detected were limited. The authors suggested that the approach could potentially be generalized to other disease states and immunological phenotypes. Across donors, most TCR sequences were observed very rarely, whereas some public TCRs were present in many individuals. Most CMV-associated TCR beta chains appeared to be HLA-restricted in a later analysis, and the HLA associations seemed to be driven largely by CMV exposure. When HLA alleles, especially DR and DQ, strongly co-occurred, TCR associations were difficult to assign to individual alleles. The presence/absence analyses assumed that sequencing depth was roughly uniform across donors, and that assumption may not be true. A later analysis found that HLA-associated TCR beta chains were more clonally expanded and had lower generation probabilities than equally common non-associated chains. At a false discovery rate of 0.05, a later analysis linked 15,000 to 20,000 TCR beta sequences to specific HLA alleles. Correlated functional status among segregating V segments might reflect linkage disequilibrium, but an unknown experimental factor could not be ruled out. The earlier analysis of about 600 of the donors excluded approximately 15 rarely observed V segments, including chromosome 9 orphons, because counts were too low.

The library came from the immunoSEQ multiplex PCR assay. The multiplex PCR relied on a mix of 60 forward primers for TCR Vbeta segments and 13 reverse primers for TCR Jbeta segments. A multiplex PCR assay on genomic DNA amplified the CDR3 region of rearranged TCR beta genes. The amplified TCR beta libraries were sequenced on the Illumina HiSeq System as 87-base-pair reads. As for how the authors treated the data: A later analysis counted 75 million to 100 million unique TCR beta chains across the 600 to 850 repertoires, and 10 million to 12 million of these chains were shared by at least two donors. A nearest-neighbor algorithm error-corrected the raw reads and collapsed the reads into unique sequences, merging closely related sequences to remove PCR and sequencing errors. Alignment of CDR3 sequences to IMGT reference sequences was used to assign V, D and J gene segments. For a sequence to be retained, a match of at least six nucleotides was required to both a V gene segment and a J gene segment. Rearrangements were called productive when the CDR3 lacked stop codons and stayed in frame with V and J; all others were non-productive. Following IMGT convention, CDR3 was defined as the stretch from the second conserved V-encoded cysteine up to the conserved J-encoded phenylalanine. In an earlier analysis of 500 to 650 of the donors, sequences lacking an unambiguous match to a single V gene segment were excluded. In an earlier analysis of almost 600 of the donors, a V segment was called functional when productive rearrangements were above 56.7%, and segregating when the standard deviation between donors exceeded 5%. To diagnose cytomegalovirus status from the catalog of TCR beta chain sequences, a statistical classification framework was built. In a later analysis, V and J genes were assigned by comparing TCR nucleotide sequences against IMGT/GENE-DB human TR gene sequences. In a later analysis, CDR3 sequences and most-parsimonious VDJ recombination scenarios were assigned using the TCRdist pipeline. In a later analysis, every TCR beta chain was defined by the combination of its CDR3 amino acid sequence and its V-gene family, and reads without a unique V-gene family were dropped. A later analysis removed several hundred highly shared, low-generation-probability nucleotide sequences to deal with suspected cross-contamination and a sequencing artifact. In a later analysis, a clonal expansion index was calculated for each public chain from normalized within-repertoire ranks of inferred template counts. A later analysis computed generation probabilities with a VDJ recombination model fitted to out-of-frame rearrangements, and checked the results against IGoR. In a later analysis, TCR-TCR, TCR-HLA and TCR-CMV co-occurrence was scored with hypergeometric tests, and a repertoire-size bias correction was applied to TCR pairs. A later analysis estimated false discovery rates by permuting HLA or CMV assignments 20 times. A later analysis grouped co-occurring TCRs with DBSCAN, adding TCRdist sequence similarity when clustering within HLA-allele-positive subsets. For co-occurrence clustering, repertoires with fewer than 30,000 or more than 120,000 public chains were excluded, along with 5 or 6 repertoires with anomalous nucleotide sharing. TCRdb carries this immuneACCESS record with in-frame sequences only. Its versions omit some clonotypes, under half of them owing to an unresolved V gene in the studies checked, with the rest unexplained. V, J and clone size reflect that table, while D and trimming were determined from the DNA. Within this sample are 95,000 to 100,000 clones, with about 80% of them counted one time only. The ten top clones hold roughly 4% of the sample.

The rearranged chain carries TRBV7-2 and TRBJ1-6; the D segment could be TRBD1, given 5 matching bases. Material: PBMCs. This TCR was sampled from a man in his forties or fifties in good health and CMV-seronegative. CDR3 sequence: CASSLGGGGNSPLHF. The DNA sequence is TGTGCCAGCAGCCTCGGCGGGGGGGGGAATTCACCCCTCCACTTT.